This TCR beta chain was obtained from a study of blood T cell repertoires in COVID-19. Across the study: Samples came from the United States, Italy and Spain, spanning acute and convalescent COVID-19. PBMCs, B-cell-depleted T cells, or T cells provided the cDNA or gDNA that made up the material.

In the authors' methods: Counts of nucleated cells, estimated from reference gene primer amplification, were obtained. Generated by immunoSEQ multiplex PCR, the TCRdb table keeps only in-frame clones and is missing some. The DNA was the basis for D and trimming; V, J and clone size are from that table. The data contain over 150,000 clones, roughly 84% of them singletons. This CDR3 is 12 amino acids long. The V and J ends lost 5 bases and 13 bases respectively, with 12 bases between them. Germline CDR1 SGHTA, CDR2 FQGNSA. This TCR derives from a woman over 75 with active or convalescent COVID-19. Source material: peripheral blood. This chain links TRBV7-2 with TRBJ1-6; no clear D gene. CDR3 coding DNA: TGTGCCAGCAGCATTGACCCGGGGCCCCTCCACTTT. Its protein product is CASSIDPGPLHF.